A single sample gave rise to the 28 T cell receptor beta chains below, sequenced in a study of monozygotic twins with inflammatory bowel disease. TCRdb reprocessed the 5' RACE reads, with one entry per CDR3 protein and no DNA. In all, the sample yields about 380,000 distinct CDR3 sequences. Sequencing was done on a sample of blood. These receptors were obtained from a human donor with ulcerative colitis or Crohn's disease, or a healthy co-twin of an affected twin (not recorded which).

The rearrangement links TRBV12-3 or TRBV12-4 to TRBJ2-3; there is no DNA to check the TCRdb D call of TRBD1. CDR3 size: 16 residues. CDR3 in amino acids: CASTRVGGGSTDTQYF.

The chain combines TRBV4-3 with TRBJ2-5. The germline gives CDR1 LGHNA, CDR2 YSLEER. CDR3 length equals 15 residues. CDR3 sequence: CASSQGFGFKETQYF.

The chain is built from TRBV5-1 and TRBJ2-5; TCRdb designates TRBD2, a call that cannot be tested without DNA. Germline-derived CDR1 and CDR2 are SGHRS and YFSETQ. CDR3 length: 15 residues. CDR3 region: CASSLGLAGKETQYF.

The chain joins TRBV24-1 to TRBJ2-1; with no DNA, the TCRdb D assignment of TRBD1 cannot be verified. The CDR3 has 13 residues. Germline values: CDR1 KGHDR, CDR2 SFDVKD. The CDR3: CATSDTGFGEQFF.

The chain has TRBV4-1 and TRBJ1-5. The CDR3 runs 14 residues. In germline, CDR1 is MGHRA, CDR2 YSYEKL. The CDR3 sequence: CTSSRGGGNQPQHF.

This chain joins TRBV4-2 and TRBJ2-5; TCRdb gives TRBD2 as the D gene, but with no DNA this cannot be confirmed. There are 14 residues in the CDR3. Germline lookup yields CDR1 LGHNA and CDR2 YNFKEQ. CDR3 region: CASSPSGGQETQYF.

The genes are TRBV25-1 and TRBJ2-7; the D gene TCRdb calls, TRBD1, cannot be checked with no DNA. Germline CDR1 is MGHDK and CDR2 is SYGVNS. The length of the CDR3 is 17 residues. This CDR3 is CASSEGVIGTVSYEQYF.

V and J are TRBV3-1 and TRBJ2-7; the TRBD1 assignment by TCRdb is unverifiable without DNA. The CDR3 runs to 14 residues. The germline V gene encodes CDR1 LGHDT and CDR2 YNNKEL (reference sequence). The CDR3 region is CASSQGTGGYEQYF.

The chain combines TRBV4-2 with TRBJ2-7; the TRBD1 assignment by TCRdb is unverifiable without DNA. CDR3 size: 15 residues. The germline CDR1 and CDR2 sequences are LGHNA and YNFKEQ. CDR3 region: CASSHPGTGIYEQYF.

The V gene is TRBV5-1, the J gene TRBJ1-2; the D call from TCRdb, TRBD1, cannot be confirmed without DNA. CDR1 is SGHRS and CDR2 is YFSETQ in the germline V gene. The CDR3 runs 15 residues. CDR3 sequence reads: CASSERQGAGTYYTF.

The rearrangement links TRBV25-1 to TRBJ2-1; TCRdb indicates TRBD1, and absent DNA this call remains unverified. The V gene's germline CDR1 is MGHDK and CDR2 SYGVNS. The CDR3 runs 16 residues. The CDR3 protein is CASRGAGFGGPNEQFF.

The chain carries TRBV20-1 and TRBJ1-1; the D gene TCRdb calls, TRBD1, cannot be checked with no DNA. Germline V gene data show CDR1 as DFQATT and CDR2 as SNEGSKA (reference sequence). The CDR3 is made up of 14 amino acids. The CDR3 loop is CSAREAGDYTEAFF.

The chain is built from TRBV7-9 and TRBJ1-5. The germline V gene encodes CDR1 SEHNR and CDR2 FQNEAQ (reference sequence). This CDR3 is 13 amino acids long. CDR3 loop: CASSLQVNQPQHF.

The rearrangement uses TRBV19 and TRBJ1-5; the D call of TRBD1 rests on TCRdb alone, since no DNA is present to check it. Germline V lookup: CDR1 LNHDA, CDR2 SQIVND (reference sequence). The CDR3 is made up of 14 amino acids. The CDR3 is CASSMGDSNQPQHF.

The chain employs TRBV5-1 and TRBJ2-1; the D call from TCRdb, TRBD1, cannot be confirmed without DNA. There are 14 residues in the CDR3. Germline assignment: CDR1 SGHRS and CDR2 YFSETQ. The CDR3 sequence: CASSVQGARNEQFF.

The chain is built from TRBV11-1 and TRBJ2-7; there is no DNA to check the TCRdb D call of TRBD2. The CDR3 totals 13 residues. Germline-derived CDR1 and CDR2 are SGHAT and FQDESV (reference sequence). The CDR3 sequence is CASSSEVRGEQYF.

The CDR3 spells CAWGPPEGYAYEQYF. V and J are TRBV30 and TRBJ2-7; the D call from TCRdb, TRBD1, cannot be confirmed without DNA. The V gene's germline CDR1 is GTSNPN and CDR2 SVGIG (reference sequence). The CDR3 runs to 15 residues.

The rearrangement joins TRBV7-3 to TRBJ2-3; TCRdb selects TRBD2, and the lack of DNA leaves this call unchecked. Germline V CDR1 and CDR2: SGHTA, FQGTGA. This CDR3 is 16 amino acids long. The CDR3 region is CASSSLAGGRGDTQYF.

J is TRBJ2-3 and V is TRBV7-9. The CDR3 sequence is 13 residues long. The germline gives CDR1 SEHNR, CDR2 FQNEAQ (reference sequence). The CDR3 region is CASSFQAADTQYF.

J is TRBJ1-1 and V is TRBV7-6; the D gene TCRdb calls, TRBD1, cannot be checked with no DNA. This CDR3 has 14 residues. The germline CDR1 and CDR2 sequences are SGHVS and FNYEAQ. CDR3 in amino acids: CASSLDRGRTEAFF.

V is TRBV6-5 and J is TRBJ2-1; TCRdb returns TRBD2, unconfirmable since there is no DNA. The CDR3 covers 12 residues. Per germline, CDR1 MNHEY and CDR2 SVGAGI. The CDR3 sequence is CASSKRRDEQFF.

The chain recombines TRBV19 with TRBJ1-1; without DNA, the TCRdb call of TRBD1 cannot be checked. The CDR3 sequence is 14 residues long. Germline loops: CDR1 LNHDA, CDR2 SQIVND (reference sequence). CDR3 region: CASSIGGPDTEAFF.

The chain has TRBV3-1 and TRBJ1-5; TCRdb reports TRBD1, a call that lacks DNA to check it against. The germline gives CDR1 LGHDT, CDR2 YNNKEL (reference sequence). The CDR3 runs 14 residues. CDR3 region: CASRDSGDGQPQHF.

V is TRBV24-1 and J is TRBJ2-1. CDR1 and CDR2 (germline): KGHDR, SFDVKD. The CDR3 extends over 14 amino acids. This CDR3 is CATSDASLVREQFF.

The V call is TRBV5-1, the J call TRBJ2-3; TCRdb picks TRBD1, but there is no DNA to check that call. Germline V gene sequence: CDR1 SGHRS, CDR2 YFSETQ. This CDR3 has 13 amino acids. CDR3 in amino acids: CASSGTGVDTQYF.

The chain joins TRBV4-1 to TRBJ2-1. The CDR3 runs to 14 residues. Germline CDR1 is MGHRA and CDR2 is YSYEKL. CDR3: CASSQGDGYNEQFF.

The chain joins TRBV20-1 to TRBJ2-7. The CDR3 consists of 14 residues. The germline V gene has CDR1 DFQATT and CDR2 SNEGSKA (reference sequence). Here the CDR3 reads CSARPDRSSYEQYF.

CDR3 in amino acids: CASSRRDGSYGYTF. The chain joins TRBV3-1 to TRBJ1-2; TCRdb's assignment of TRBD1 cannot be checked, as there is no DNA. The CDR3 totals 14 residues. Germline loops: CDR1 LGHDT, CDR2 YNNKEL (reference sequence).